This TCR beta chain was observed in a study of T-cell memory formation after mild COVID-19. Study-level background: The two donors had largely donor-specific TCR clusters.

Amplification by 5'RACE using constant-segment primers produced TCR alpha and TCR beta cDNA libraries that carried sample barcodes and UMIs. TCRdb processed the 5' RACE reads anew with MiXCR; each CDR3 protein has one entry. The sample has 470,000 or so distinct CDR3 sequences, 18% seen once. This CDR3 contains 15 residues. The germline CDR1 and CDR2 sequences are SGHVS and FQNEAQ. The junction had 6 bases not matched to a gene; V was cut back by 4 bases and J by 2 bases. General study findings and limits: Largely, contracting CD4+ clones fell within CM and EM, and contracting CD8+ clones within EMRA. Clones that contracted from day 15 to 85 had balanced CD4/CD8; later expanders were CD4+ biased.

Notes on this clonotype: Its antigen is not identified.

The clonotype comes from an adult woman who had mild COVID-19 (a few samples of this study predate the infection). Cell type and time point are not known. This chain joins TRBV7-8 and TRBJ1-1; 8 bases are shared with TRBD1. What was sequenced was PBMCs or a T cell subset sorted from them (not recorded which). CDR3 residues: CASSWTTGGNTEAFF. The CDR3 DNA follows: TGTGCCAGCAGCTGGACAACAGGGGGAAACACTGAAGCTTTCTTT.